This T cell receptor (beta chain) stems from a study of T cell repertoires in cytomegalovirus infection (dated by TCRdb to the late 2010s). Study-wide context: Peptide stimulations targeted recently identified HLA-C-restricted CMV epitopes, whose presentation resists viral immunomodulation, together with well-studied HLA-B-restricted epitopes. The HLA type of each donor mattered for the analysis, because public TCR beta signatures pointed to carriage of CMV infection along with the matching HLA type.

The sequencer was an Illumina HiSeq 1500. The public sequencing data were trimmed at Q25 with fastp and processed into clonotypes with MiXCR by TCRdb, which kept only in-frame beta chains. One record per CDR3 amino acid sequence lists the most common genes and DNA. The sample table holds 830,000 or so distinct CDR3 sequences, of which about 30% were seen once. The ten largest clones represent approximately 13% of the sample. The sample's treatment or condition label is to be understood as: in vitro stimulation with specific CMV peptide epitopes to enrich CMV-specific T cells. Cut back by 6 bases and 4 bases, the V and J ends lie 15 bases apart. The CDR3 starts with the cysteine, ends with the phenylalanine, and has 14 residues. Only CDR3 DNA is held: 42 bases, read in frame from base 1. Remarks on this clonotype: Its antigen is currently not known. The record has no base qualities; no much larger clone is one base away.

The paper as a whole reports these results and caveats: In the ex vivo response, HLA-C-restricted CMV-specific TCR beta clonotypes were dominant, and in two of eight donors the single most frequent clonotype came from this HLA-C-restricted group. In both this cohort and an independent cohort of 350 or so donors, the cumulative frequency of public TCR beta family members distinguished carriers of CMV infection plus the relevant HLA type.

The receptor comes from a human donor in good health (CMV status not recorded). Some clones in this sample may be carry-over from other donors' samples. The chain was built from TRBV12-3 or TRBV12-4 and TRBJ1-2; possibly the D gene is TRBD1, per 6 matching bases. The sample consisted of cultured CD8+ T cells from PBMCs, taken from culture after CMV antigen stimulation. Here the CDR3 is given as CASSHRDAGYGYTF. The bases read TGTGCCAGCAGCCACAGGGATGCTGGCTATGGCTACACCTTC.